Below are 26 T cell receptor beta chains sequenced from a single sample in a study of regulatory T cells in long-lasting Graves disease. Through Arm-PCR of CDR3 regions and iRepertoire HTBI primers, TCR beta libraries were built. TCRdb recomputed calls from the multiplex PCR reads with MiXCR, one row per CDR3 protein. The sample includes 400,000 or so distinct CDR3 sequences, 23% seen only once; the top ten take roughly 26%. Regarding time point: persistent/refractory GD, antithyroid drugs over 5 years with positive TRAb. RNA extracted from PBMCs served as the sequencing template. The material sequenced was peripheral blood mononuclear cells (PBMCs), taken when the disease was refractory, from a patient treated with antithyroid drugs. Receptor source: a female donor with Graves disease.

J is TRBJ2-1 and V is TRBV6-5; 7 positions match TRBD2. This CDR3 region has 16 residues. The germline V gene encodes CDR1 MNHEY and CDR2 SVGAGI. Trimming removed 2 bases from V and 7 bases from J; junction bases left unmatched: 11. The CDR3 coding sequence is TGTGCCAGCAGTTACAATAGCGGGCCCGGAAGGAATGAGCAGTTCTTC. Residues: CASSYNSGPGRNEQFF.

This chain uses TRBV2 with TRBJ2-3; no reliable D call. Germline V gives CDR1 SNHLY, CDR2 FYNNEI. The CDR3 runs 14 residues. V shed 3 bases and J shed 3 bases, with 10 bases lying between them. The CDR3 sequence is CASSERRKTDTQYF. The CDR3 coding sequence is TGTGCCAGCAGTGAGCGCCGGAAGACAGATACGCAGTATTTT.

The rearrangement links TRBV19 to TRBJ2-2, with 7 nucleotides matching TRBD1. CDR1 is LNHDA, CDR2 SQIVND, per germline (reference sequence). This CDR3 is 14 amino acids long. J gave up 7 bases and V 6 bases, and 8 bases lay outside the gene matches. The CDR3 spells CASRTTGAGGELFF. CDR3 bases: TGTGCCAGTAGAACAACAGGGGCGGGCGGGGAGCTGTTTTTT. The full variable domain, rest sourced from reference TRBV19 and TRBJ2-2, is DGGITQSPKYLFRKEGQNVTLSCEQNLNHDAMYWYRQDPGQGLRLIYYSQIVNDFQKGDIAEGYSVSREKKESFPLTVTSAQKNPTAFYLCASRTTGAGGELFFGEGSRLTVL.

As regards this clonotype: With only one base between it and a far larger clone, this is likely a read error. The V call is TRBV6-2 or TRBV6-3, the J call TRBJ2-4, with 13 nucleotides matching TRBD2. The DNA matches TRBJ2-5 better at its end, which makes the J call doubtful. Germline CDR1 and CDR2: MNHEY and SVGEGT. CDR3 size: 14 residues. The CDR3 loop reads CASGLAGDLGTQYF. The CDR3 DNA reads TGTGCCAGCGGACTAGCGGGAGATTTGGGGACCCAGTACTTC.

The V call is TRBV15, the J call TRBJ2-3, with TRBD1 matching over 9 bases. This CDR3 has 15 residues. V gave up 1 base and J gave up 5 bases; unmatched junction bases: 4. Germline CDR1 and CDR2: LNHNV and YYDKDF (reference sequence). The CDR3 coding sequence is TGTGCCACCAGCAGAGTACAGGGGGCTGTAGATACGCAGTATTTT. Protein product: CATSRVQGAVDTQYF.

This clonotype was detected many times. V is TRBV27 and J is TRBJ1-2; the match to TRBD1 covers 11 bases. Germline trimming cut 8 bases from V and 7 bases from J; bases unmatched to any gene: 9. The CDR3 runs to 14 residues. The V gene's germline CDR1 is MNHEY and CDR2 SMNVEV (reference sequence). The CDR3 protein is CASSSLGTGGGYTF. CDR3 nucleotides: TGTGCCAGCTCTTCTCTCGGGACAGGGGGTGGCTACACCTTC.

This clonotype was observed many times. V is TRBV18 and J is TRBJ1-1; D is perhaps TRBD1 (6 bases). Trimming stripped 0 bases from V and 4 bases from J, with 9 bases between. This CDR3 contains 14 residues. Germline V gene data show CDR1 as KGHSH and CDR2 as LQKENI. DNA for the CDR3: TGTGCCAGCTCACCACCTGAGGGGGGCACTGAAGCTTTCTTT. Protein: CASSPPEGGTEAFF. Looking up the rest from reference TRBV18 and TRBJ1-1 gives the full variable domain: NAGVMQNPRHLVRRRGQEARLRCSPMKGHSHVYWYRQLPEEGLKFMVYLQKENIIDESGMPKERFSAEFPKEGPSILRIQQVVRGDSAAYFCASSPPEGGTEAFFGQGTRLTVV.

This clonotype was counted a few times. The CDR3 DNA reads as TGCAGTGCGTCGACAGGGGGAAACATTCAGTACTTC. Translating gives CSASTGGNIQYF. The chain employs TRBV20-1 and TRBJ2-4; TRBD1 matches at 9 bases. The CDR3 spans 12 residues. From germline, CDR1 is DFQATT and CDR2 SNEGSKA (reference sequence). The J segment lost 6 bases and the V segment lost 6 bases, leaving 3 bases of the junction unmatched.

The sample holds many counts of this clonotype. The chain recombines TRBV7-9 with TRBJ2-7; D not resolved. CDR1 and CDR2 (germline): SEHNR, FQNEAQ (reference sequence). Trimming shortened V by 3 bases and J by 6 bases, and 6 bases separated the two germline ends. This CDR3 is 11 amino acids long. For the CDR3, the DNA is TGTGCCAGCAGCTTTGGTAGCGAGCAGTACTTC. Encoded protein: CASSFGSEQYF. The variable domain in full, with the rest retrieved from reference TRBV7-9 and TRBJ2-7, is DTGVSQNPRHKITKRGQNVTFRCDPISEHNRLYWYRQTLGQGPEFLTYFQNEAQLEKSRLLSDRFSAERPKGSFSTLEIQRTEQGDSAMYLCASSFGSEQYFGPGTRLTVT.

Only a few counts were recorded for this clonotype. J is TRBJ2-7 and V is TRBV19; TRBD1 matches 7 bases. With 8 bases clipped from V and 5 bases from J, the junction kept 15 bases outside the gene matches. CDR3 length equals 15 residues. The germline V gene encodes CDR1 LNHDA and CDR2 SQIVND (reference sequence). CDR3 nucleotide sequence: TGTGCCAGTGCGACAGGGAAAAGCGGTAGCGACGAGCAGTACTTC. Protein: CASATGKSGSDEQYF.

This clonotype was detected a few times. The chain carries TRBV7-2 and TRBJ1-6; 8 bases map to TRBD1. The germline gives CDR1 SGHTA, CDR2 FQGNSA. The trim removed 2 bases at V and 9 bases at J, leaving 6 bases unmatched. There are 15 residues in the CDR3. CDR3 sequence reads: CASSLRQGAASPLHF. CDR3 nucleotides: TGTGCCAGCAGCTTACGGCAGGGGGCTGCTTCACCCCTCCACTTT.

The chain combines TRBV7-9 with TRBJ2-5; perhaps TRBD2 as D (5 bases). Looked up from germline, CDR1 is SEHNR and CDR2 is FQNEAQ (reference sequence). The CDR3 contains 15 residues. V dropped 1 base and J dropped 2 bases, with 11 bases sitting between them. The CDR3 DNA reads TGTGCCAGCAGCTTAGAAGGAGGTGGGCAAGAGACCCAGTACTTC. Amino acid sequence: CASSLEGGGQETQYF.

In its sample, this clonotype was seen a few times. In DNA, the CDR3 is TGTGCCACCAGTGACCCCGGACGGCAATATGGCTACACCTTC. It yields the protein CATSDPGRQYGYTF. The chain has TRBV24-1 and TRBJ1-2, with D unresolved. The CDR3 consists of 14 residues. The germline CDR1 and CDR2 sequences are KGHDR and SFDVKD. V lost 4 bases and J 5 bases, leaving 13 bases between the germline ends.

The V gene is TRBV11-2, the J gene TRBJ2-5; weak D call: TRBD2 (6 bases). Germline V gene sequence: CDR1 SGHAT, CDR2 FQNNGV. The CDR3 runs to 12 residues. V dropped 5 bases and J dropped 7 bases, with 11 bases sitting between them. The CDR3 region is CASSRVGGTQYF. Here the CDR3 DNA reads TGTGCCAGCAGCCGCGTCGGGGGGACCCAGTACTTC.

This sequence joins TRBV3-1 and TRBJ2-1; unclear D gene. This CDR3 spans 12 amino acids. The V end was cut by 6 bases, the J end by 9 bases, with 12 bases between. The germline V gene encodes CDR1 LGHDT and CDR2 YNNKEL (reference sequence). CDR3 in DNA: TGTGCCAGCAGTCACATCATGCTTGAGCAGTTCTTC. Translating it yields CASSHIMLEQFF.

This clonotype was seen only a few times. CDR3 loop: CASSMGHRDYREKSGEQYF. The DNA of the CDR3 is TGTGCCAGCAGCATGGGACACAGGGACTATCGGGAGAAGTCGGGCGAGCAGTACTTC. The chain carries TRBV7-2 and TRBJ2-7; a weak D match, TRBD2 (7 bases). In germline, CDR1 is SGHTA, CDR2 FQGNSA. V lost 5 bases, J lost 6 bases, and 32 bases lay in between. The CDR3 length is 19 residues.

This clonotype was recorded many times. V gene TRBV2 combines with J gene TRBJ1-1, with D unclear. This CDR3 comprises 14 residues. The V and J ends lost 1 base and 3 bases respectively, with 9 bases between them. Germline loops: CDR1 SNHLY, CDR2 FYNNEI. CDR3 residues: CASSEDGTDTEAFF. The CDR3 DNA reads TGTGCCAGCAGTGAAGATGGCACGGACACTGAAGCTTTCTTT. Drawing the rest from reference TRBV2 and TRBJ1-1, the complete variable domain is EPEVTQTPSHQVTQMGQEVILRCVPISNHLYFYWYRQILGQKVEFLVSFYNNEISEKSEIFDDQFSVERPDGSNFTLKIRSTKLEDSAMYFCASSEDGTDTEAFFGQGTRLTVV.

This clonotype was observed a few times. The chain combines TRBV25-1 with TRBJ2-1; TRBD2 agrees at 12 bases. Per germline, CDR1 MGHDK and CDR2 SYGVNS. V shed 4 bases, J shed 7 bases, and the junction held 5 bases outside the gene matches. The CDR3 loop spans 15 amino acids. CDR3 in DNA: TGTGCCAGCAGTGGGCCCGGGACTAGCGGGAATGAGCAGTTCTTC. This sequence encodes CASSGPGTSGNEQFF.

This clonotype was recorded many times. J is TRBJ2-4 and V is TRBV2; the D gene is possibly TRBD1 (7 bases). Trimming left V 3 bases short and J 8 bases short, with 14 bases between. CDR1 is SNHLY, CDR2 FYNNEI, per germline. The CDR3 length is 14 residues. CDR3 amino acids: CASSEEGAGYIQYF. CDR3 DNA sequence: TGTGCCAGCAGTGAGGAGGGGGCTGGATACATTCAGTACTTC.

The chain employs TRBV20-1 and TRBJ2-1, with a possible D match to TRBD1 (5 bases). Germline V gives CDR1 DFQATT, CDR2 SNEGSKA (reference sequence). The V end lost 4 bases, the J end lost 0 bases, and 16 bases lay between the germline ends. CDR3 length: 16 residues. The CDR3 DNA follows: TGCAGTGCTAAGACAGCGATGGTAGCCTCCTACAATGAGCAGTTCTTC. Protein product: CSAKTAMVASYNEQFF.

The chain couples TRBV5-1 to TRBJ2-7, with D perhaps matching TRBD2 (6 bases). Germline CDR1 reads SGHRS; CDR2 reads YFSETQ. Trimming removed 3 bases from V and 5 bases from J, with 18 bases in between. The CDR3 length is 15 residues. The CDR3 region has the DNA TGCGCCAGCAGCTGCCGGGACTTAAACAGAGACGAGCAGTACTTC. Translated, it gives CASSCRDLNRDEQYF.

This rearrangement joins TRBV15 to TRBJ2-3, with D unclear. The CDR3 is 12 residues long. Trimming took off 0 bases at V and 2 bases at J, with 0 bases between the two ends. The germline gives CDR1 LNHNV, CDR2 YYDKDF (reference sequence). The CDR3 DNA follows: TGTGCCACCAGCAGAGACACAGATACGCAGTATTTT. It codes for CATSRDTDTQYF.

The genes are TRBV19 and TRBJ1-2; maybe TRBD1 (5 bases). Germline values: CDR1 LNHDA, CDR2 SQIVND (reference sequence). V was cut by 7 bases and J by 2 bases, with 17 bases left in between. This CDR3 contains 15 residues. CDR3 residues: CASMTGGGVNYGYTF. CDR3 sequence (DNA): TGTGCCAGTATGACTGGCGGGGGGGTGAACTATGGCTACACCTTC.

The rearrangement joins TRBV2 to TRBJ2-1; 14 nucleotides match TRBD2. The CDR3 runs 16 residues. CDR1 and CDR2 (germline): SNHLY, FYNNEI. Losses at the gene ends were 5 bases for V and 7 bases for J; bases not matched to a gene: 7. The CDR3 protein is CASSPKTSGRGNEQFF. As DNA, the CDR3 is TGTGCCAGCAGTCCGAAGACTAGCGGGAGGGGAAATGAGCAGTTCTTC.

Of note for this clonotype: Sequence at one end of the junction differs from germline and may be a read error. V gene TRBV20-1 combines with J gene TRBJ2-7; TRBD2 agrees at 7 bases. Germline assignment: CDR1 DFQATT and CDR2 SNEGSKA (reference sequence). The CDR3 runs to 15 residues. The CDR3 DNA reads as TGCAGTGCTAGAGATCCGGCGGGAGCTGGGTACGGGCAGTACTTC. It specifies CSARDPAGAGYGQYF.

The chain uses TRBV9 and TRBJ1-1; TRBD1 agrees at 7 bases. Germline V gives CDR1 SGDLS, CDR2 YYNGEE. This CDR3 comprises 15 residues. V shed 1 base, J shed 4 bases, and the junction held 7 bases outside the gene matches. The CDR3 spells CASSVQPGGSTEAFF. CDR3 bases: TGTGCCAGCAGCGTACAACCAGGGGGGAGCACTGAAGCTTTCTTT.